This entry features one T cell receptor (beta chain) sequence. Its antigen is still unknown. The protocol was immunoSEQ multiplex PCR, while the TCRdb copy is restricted to in-frame clones and leaves out a portion. The sample holds around 2,000,000 clones, about 95% seen once. Naive CD8 cells lacked CD45RO, underwent positive selection for CCR7 and left out terminally differentiated effector memory CD45RA+ cells. Germline V gene sequence: CDR1 MNHEY, CDR2 SVGAGI. The length of the CDR3 is 12 residues. The junction had 14 bases not matched to a gene; V was cut back by 9 bases and J by 16 bases. The data originate from a study of shared clonotypes between healthy human individuals. Study-wide points: Generation of non-shared clonotypes was less probable than generation of clonotypes shared by all four donors.

V is TRBV6-5 and J is TRBJ2-1; TRBD2 matches at 8 bases. This clonotype was sampled from a man aged 18 to 29 in good health. Sequencing used naive CD8+ T cells sorted from blood. CDR3 coding DNA: TGTGCCAGTAGTCCGGGGGGGAGTACCAGTTTCTTC. Translated, it gives CASSPGGSTSFF.